A single sample gave rise to the 21 T cell receptor beta chains below, sequenced in a study of T-cell reconstitution after alpha-beta-depleted transplantation in children. Using unique molecular identifiers, the investigators prepared the TCRbeta library. TCRdb used MiXCR to reprocess the PCR reads, holding one entry per CDR3 protein. In the table there are 800,000 to 1,000,000 distinct CDR3 sequences, less than 30% of which are singletons. This material consisted of PBMCs, mostly from graft donor cells, taken 360 days after TCRalphabeta/CD19-depleted stem cell transplant. The receptors originated from a boy under two years old who had a stem cell transplant for SCID, so the T cells may come from the graft donor.

V gene TRBV5-1 combines with J gene TRBJ1-4; TRBD1 agrees at 10 bases. CDR1 SGHRS and CDR2 YFSETQ come from the germline V gene. Trimming at V came to 0 bases and at J to 8 bases, leaving 10 bases not matched to a gene. The CDR3 spans 17 residues. CDR3 sequence reads: CASSLGDRGLMTEKLFF. Here the CDR3 DNA reads TGCGCCAGCAGCTTGGGTGACAGGGGGCTAATGACCGAAAAACTGTTTTTT.

The chain is built from TRBV20-1 and TRBJ2-7; D tentatively fits TRBD1 or TRBD2 (5 bases each). Germline assignment: CDR1 DFQATT and CDR2 SNEGSKA (reference sequence). Trimming cost V 0 bases and J 2 bases, with 11 bases left between them. The CDR3 length is 14 residues. The CDR3 sequence is CSAREGTEPYEQYF. The CDR3 DNA sequence: TGCAGTGCTAGAGAGGGGACGGAGCCCTACGAGCAGTACTTC.

The rearrangement links TRBV12-3 or TRBV12-4 to TRBJ2-1; D gene ambiguous. The CDR3 sequence is 15 residues long. V was clipped by 7 bases and J by 4 bases, with 17 bases between them. For the CDR3, the DNA is TGTGCCAGCACTCCAGGACCGAGCCCATACAATGAGCAGTTCTTC. Translating gives CASTPGPSPYNEQFF.

The gene calls are TRBV19 and TRBJ1-5; D gene unclear. The CDR3 spans 17 residues. V lost 6 bases, J lost 1 base, and 19 bases lay in between. In germline, CDR1 is LNHDA, CDR2 SQIVND (reference sequence). CDR3 coding DNA: TGTGCCAGTAGGACCCTTCGGGGTGGATTAAGCAATCAGCCCCAGCATTTT. Translated: CASRTLRGGLSNQPQHF. The full variable domain, in which reference TRBV19 and TRBJ1-5 provide the parts outside the CDR3, is DGGITQSPKYLFRKEGQNVTLSCEQNLNHDAMYWYRQDPGQGLRLIYYSQIVNDFQKGDIAEGYSVSREKKESFPLTVTSAQKNPTAFYLCASRTLRGGLSNQPQHFGDGTRLSIL.

This clonotype has a handful of counts. The gene calls are TRBV6-5 and TRBJ2-3; 11 bases fit TRBD2. The V segment lost 0 bases and the J segment 5 bases; nucleotides outside the gene matches: 7. CDR3 length: 17 residues. The germline V gene encodes CDR1 MNHEY and CDR2 SVGAGI. As DNA, the CDR3 is TGTGCCAGCAGTTACTCGGCAATAGCGGGGGGGGTAGATACGCAGTATTTT. This sequence encodes CASSYSAIAGGVDTQYF.

This clonotype turned up a few times. This chain joins TRBV7-9 and TRBJ1-4, with D perhaps matching TRBD1 (6 bases). The germline V and J ends were trimmed by 2 bases and 8 bases, with 12 bases remaining between them. There are 14 residues in the CDR3. Germline V gene sequence: CDR1 SEHNR, CDR2 FQNEAQ (reference sequence). Here the CDR3 reads CASSLWTEDEKLFF. CDR3 DNA: TGTGCCAGCAGCTTATGGACAGAGGACGAAAAACTGTTTTTT.

V usage is TRBV6-2 or TRBV6-3 and J usage is TRBJ2-5; TRBD1 matches at 9 bases. CDR3 length: 22 residues. The germline V gene encodes CDR1 MNHEY and CDR2 SVGEGT. With V trimmed by 0 bases and J by 5 bases, 25 bases remained unmatched. The CDR3 coding sequence is TGTGCCAGCAGTTACTCGATTCTATCCCACGGACCCCGGGACAGGGAGGGGGAGACCCAGTACTTC. Its protein product is CASSYSILSHGPRDREGETQYF.

The V and J genes are TRBV20-1 and TRBJ1-5; maybe TRBD1 (5 bases). CDR1 and CDR2 from the germline V gene are DFQATT and SNEGSKA (reference sequence). The CDR3 runs 13 residues. V lost 2 bases, J lost 2 bases, and 7 bases lay in between. CDR3 in DNA: TGCAGTGCTAGACAGGGAGGCAATCAGCCCCAGCATTTT. The encoded protein is CSARQGGNQPQHF.

V usage is TRBV5-6 and J usage is TRBJ2-1; 14 nucleotides match TRBD2. This CDR3 is built from 15 residues. With 0 bases clipped from V and 9 bases from J, the junction kept 2 bases outside the gene matches. Germline V gene lookup returns CDR1 SGHDT and CDR2 YYEEEE. This CDR3 reads CASSLGLAGGLEQFF. The CDR3 nucleotides read TGTGCCAGCAGCTTGGGACTAGCGGGGGGGCTTGAGCAGTTCTTC.

The J gene is TRBJ2-1, the V gene TRBV7-8, with TRBD1 matching 7 bases. V was pared by 0 bases and J by 7 bases, with 6 bases of the junction left unmatched. Germline V gene data show CDR1 as SGHVS and CDR2 as FQNEAQ. CDR3 length equals 15 residues. CDR3 DNA sequence: TGTGCCAGCAGCTTAGCGGGCCAGGGGGAGAATGAGCAGTTCTTC. Protein product: CASSLAGQGENEQFF.

The genes are TRBV7-9 and TRBJ1-2; D perhaps matches TRBD1 (5 bases). The CDR3 totals 14 residues. V was cut by 5 bases and J by 8 bases, with 18 bases left in between. The germline CDR1 and CDR2 sequences are SEHNR and FQNEAQ (reference sequence). CDR3 bases: TGTGCCAGCAGCCCCCAGGGAAGTCGGGGGGGCTACACCTTC. Translating gives CASSPQGSRGGYTF.

This sequence joins TRBV12-3 or TRBV12-4 and TRBJ2-7; maybe TRBD1 (6 bases). This CDR3 has 14 residues. Trimming left V 3 bases short and J 3 bases short, with 12 bases between. CDR3 protein: CASSLQGRFYEQYF. The CDR3 region has the DNA TGTGCCAGCAGTTTGCAGGGGCGCTTCTACGAGCAGTACTTC.

The rearrangement links TRBV12-3 or TRBV12-4 to TRBJ2-6, with D perhaps matching TRBD1 (6 bases). Between the trimmed V and J ends, which lost 5 bases and 0 bases, there was a span of 17 bases. The CDR3 totals 18 residues. For the CDR3, the DNA is TGTGCCAGCAGTCGACCCGGGACAATGAGCTCTGGGGCCAACGTCCTGACTTTC. Its translation is CASSRPGTMSSGANVLTF.

This clonotype has only a few counts. V and J are TRBV9 and TRBJ1-1; 8 positions agree with TRBD1. CDR1 is SGDLS and CDR2 is YYNGEE in the germline V gene. The CDR3 runs 16 residues. Trimming cost V 0 bases and J 1 base; bases outside gene matches: 5. The CDR3 DNA is TGTGCCAGCAGCGTAGTGCCGACAGGGGCGAACACTGAAGCTTTCTTT. It encodes CASSVVPTGANTEAFF.

This clonotype was counted only a few times. The genes are TRBV12-3 or TRBV12-4 and TRBJ2-3; 9 bases agree with TRBD2. V trimming: 2 bases; J trimming: 0 bases; junction bases outside the gene matches: 18. CDR3 length: 21 amino acids. The CDR3, as DNA: TGTGCCAGCAGTTTAACCCTCCCGAGACTAGCGGCTTTAACTAGCACAGATACGCAGTATTTT. It encodes CASSLTLPRLAALTSTDTQYF.

The rearrangement links TRBV6-5 to TRBJ2-6, with D unclear. Germline values: CDR1 MNHEY, CDR2 SVGAGI. Trimming took off 0 bases at V and 0 bases at J, with 12 bases between the two ends. The CDR3 loop spans 18 amino acids. CDR3 in DNA: TGTGCCAGCAGTTACTCTTGGCGGCCAACCTCTGGGGCCAACGTCCTGACTTTC. Translation: CASSYSWRPTSGANVLTF.

This clonotype was detected a few times. The V and J genes are TRBV10-3 and TRBJ2-5, with D possibly TRBD2 on 5 matching bases. The V and J ends lost 0 bases and 7 bases respectively, with 6 bases between them. CDR1 is ENHRY, CDR2 SYGVKD, per germline. The CDR3 covers 12 residues. CDR3 protein: CAISESEGTQYF. The CDR3 DNA follows: TGTGCCATCAGTGAGTCAGAGGGGACCCAGTACTTC.

This clonotype came up a few times. This chain connects TRBV6-5 to TRBJ2-1; the D is unclear. In germline, CDR1 is MNHEY, CDR2 SVGAGI. This CDR3 region has 13 residues. Between the trimmed V and J ends, which lost 0 bases and 9 bases, there was a span of 9 bases. CDR3 bases: TGTGCCAGCAGTTACTCGCGTAGTGGTGAGCAGTTCTTC. Protein product: CASSYSRSGEQFF.

This clonotype showed up just once. The chain uses TRBV4-1 and TRBJ2-7; TRBD1 might be the D (6 bases). V was trimmed by 3 bases and J by 6 bases, leaving 18 bases between them. The germline gives CDR1 MGHRA, CDR2 YSYEKL. The CDR3 has 15 amino acids. This CDR3 is CASSQGAPGLSEQYF. DNA for the CDR3: TGCGCCAGCAGCCAGGGGGCCCCGGGGCTCTCCGAGCAGTACTTC.

This clonotype has only a few counts. This chain links TRBV5-1 with TRBJ1-1; a possible D gene is TRBD1 (6 bases). V was pared by 4 bases and J by 4 bases, with 14 bases between. The CDR3 loop spans 14 amino acids. Germline V gives CDR1 SGHRS, CDR2 YFSETQ. The CDR3 DNA reads TGCGCCAGCAGCCCGAGGGGGGGCGGCACTGAAGCTTTCTTT. Its protein product is CASSPRGGGTEAFF.

This clonotype has a handful of counts. The J gene is TRBJ2-7, the V gene TRBV7-9; 7 bases match TRBD1. J was trimmed by 3 bases and V by 4 bases; bases with no gene match: 6. In germline, CDR1 is SEHNR, CDR2 FQNEAQ (reference sequence). The CDR3 covers 14 residues. CDR3 residues: CASSSRDSHYEQYF. The CDR3 nucleotides are TGTGCCAGCAGCTCCAGGGACAGCCACTACGAGCAGTACTTC.